Sequencing of this TCR beta chain was carried out in a study of breast tumors, draining lymph nodes, adjacent tissues. Findings and limits, study-wide: Tumor TCR diversity was below lymph nodes but above nontumor tissue.

Breast cancer patients provided tissue from their axillary draining lymph nodes. On this clonotype itself: Its antigen is still unknown.

TCRdb re-called the multiplex PCR reads through MiXCR, storing one row per CDR3 protein. The sample holds 120,000 or so distinct CDR3 sequences, just under 20% seen once. Germline V gene sequence: CDR1 SGDLS, CDR2 YYNGEE. The CDR3 is 16 residues long. V was clipped by 1 base and J by 4 bases; unmatched bases: 5. Sequenced sample: axillary lymph node tissue. This clonotype originated in a female donor with breast cancer. Some clones in this sample may be carry-over from other donors' samples. The rearrangement uses TRBV9 and TRBJ2-6; 7 bases line up with TRBD1. DNA of the CDR3: TGTGCCAGCAGCGTAATCGGCAGGGGGGGGGCCAACGTCCTGACTTTC. It codes for CASSVIGRGGANVLTF.